This is a list of T cell receptor beta chains from one sample in a study of cytomegalovirus exposure and HLA in healthy donors. The repertoire was sequenced with immunoSEQ multiplex PCR; TCRdb's copy has only in-frame clones and lacks some. The sample lists about 140,000 clones; 78% were seen once. Sequenced input: PBMCs. These receptors all come from a male donor in good health and CMV-seronegative. Each CDR3 is given with its conserved first and last residue. Each record gives: V gene, J gene, D gene, clone size, CDR3 DNA, CDR3 protein. D genes are given only for firm matches. Only part of the rows carry a size: once, few, many, or a class if the clone is expanded.

v_gene: TRBV27
j_gene: TRBJ1-1
d_gene: TRBD1
abundance: -
CDR3nt: TGTGCCAGCAGTTTAGCTGGGACAGCTTATAAAATTGAAGCTTTCTTT
CDR3aa: CASSLAGTAYKIEAFF

v_gene: TRBV7-8
j_gene: TRBJ2-2
d_gene: TRBD2
abundance: few
CDR3nt: TGTGCCAGCAGCTTAGGCGCGGGAGGTAACACCGGGGAGCTGTTTTTT
CDR3aa: CASSLGAGGNTGELFF

v_gene: TRBV6-6
j_gene: TRBJ2-7
d_gene: -
abundance: -
CDR3nt: TGTGCCAGCAGTTCGAACAGACTATACGAGCAGTACTTC
CDR3aa: CASSSNRLYEQYF

v_gene: TRBV5-1
j_gene: TRBJ2-7
d_gene: TRBD2
abundance: few
CDR3nt: TGCGCCAGCAGCCCGGGGGGGCGGGAGGGCCGCGAGCAGTACTTC
CDR3aa: CASSPGGREGREQYF

v_gene: TRBV4-1
j_gene: TRBJ1-1
d_gene: -
abundance: few
CDR3nt: TGCGCCAGCAGCTATGGTCGGGAAAACACTGAAGCTTTCTTT
CDR3aa: CASSYGRENTEAFF

v_gene: TRBV9
j_gene: TRBJ2-3
d_gene: TRBD2
abundance: -
CDR3nt: TGTGCCAGCAGCGTAGAGGGCGGGAGTGGCCCCACAGATACGCAGTATTTT
CDR3aa: CASSVEGGSGPTDTQYF

v_gene: TRBV30
j_gene: TRBJ1-2
d_gene: -
abundance: few
CDR3nt: TGTGCCTGGGTGGACAGCCGATATAACTATGGCTACACCTTC
CDR3aa: CAWVDSRYNYGYTF

v_gene: TRBV6-1
j_gene: TRBJ2-7
d_gene: -
abundance: -
CDR3nt: TGTGCCAGCAGTGGGGACTTATGGCAGTACTTC
CDR3aa: CASSGDLWQYF

v_gene: TRBV7-6
j_gene: TRBJ2-6
d_gene: -
abundance: -
CDR3nt: TGTGCCAGCAGCTTAGGAGCAGGGTTATTCGGGGCCAACGTCCTGACTTTC
CDR3aa: CASSLGAGLFGANVLTF

v_gene: TRBV7-2
j_gene: TRBJ2-7
d_gene: TRBD1
abundance: few
CDR3nt: TGTGCCAGCAGCACTGCCGGGACAGCTACCTACGAGCAGTACTTC
CDR3aa: CASSTAGTATYEQYF

v_gene: TRBV7-9
j_gene: TRBJ1-3
d_gene: -
abundance: -
CDR3nt: TGTGCCAGCAGCTTATTAATCGTTCTGGGAAACACCATATATTTT
CDR3aa: CASSLLIVLGNTIYF

v_gene: TRBV5-4
j_gene: TRBJ1-2
d_gene: TRBD1
abundance: -
CDR3nt: TGTGCCAGCAGCTTGCAGGGGGCTGGCTACACCTTC
CDR3aa: CASSLQGAGYTF

v_gene: TRBV7-3
j_gene: TRBJ1-1
d_gene: -
abundance: -
CDR3nt: TGTGCCAGCAGCTTAAGGGTCGGCAGGGAAGCTTTCTTT
CDR3aa: CASSLRVGREAFF

v_gene: TRBV29-1
j_gene: TRBJ1-2
d_gene: TRBD1
abundance: once
CDR3nt: TGCAGCGTTGAGGAAGACAGGGCTGGGGGCTACGCCTTC
CDR3aa: CSVEEDRAGGYAF

v_gene: TRBV30
j_gene: TRBJ1-2
d_gene: -
abundance: -
CDR3nt: TGTGCCTGGAGTGCCGGGAGTCCACGAGGCTACACCTTC
CDR3aa: CAWSAGSPRGYTF

v_gene: TRBV5-4
j_gene: TRBJ2-7
d_gene: -
abundance: -
CDR3nt: TGTGCCAGCAGCTCTTCAGGGGCTTTAAACTACGAGCAGTACTTC
CDR3aa: CASSSSGALNYEQYF

v_gene: TRBV7-9
j_gene: TRBJ2-7
d_gene: -
abundance: -
CDR3nt: TGTGCCAGCAGCTTAGTCGGGAATCTTCTGGACGAGCAGTACTTC
CDR3aa: CASSLVGNLLDEQYF

v_gene: TRBV9
j_gene: TRBJ1-1
d_gene: -
abundance: -
CDR3nt: TGTGCCAGCAGCGTAGGGGCAGCCCTGAACACTGAAGCTTTCTTT
CDR3aa: CASSVGAALNTEAFF